This TCR beta chain comes out of a study of beta chain features in type 1 diabetes. Every bit of the isolated RNA underwent reverse transcription, so sequencing read expressed TCRB transcripts. Method: immunoSEQ multiplex PCR; TCRdb's copy keeps in-frame clones and lacks some. The table includes about 140,000 clones, about 7.1% detected once. This CDR3 is built from 14 residues. V lost 5 bases and J 4 bases, leaving 11 bases between the germline ends. Germline V CDR1 and CDR2: SEHNR, FQNEAQ (reference sequence). The TCR was taken from a woman aged 25 to 39 in good health. This rearrangement joins TRBV7-9 to TRBJ1-4, with D hard to call. Sequenced input: central memory CD4+ T cells from blood. CDR3 in amino acids: CASSKDSGNEKLFF. The CDR3 nucleotides read TGTGCCAGCAGCAAGGACTCCGGTAATGAAAAACTGTTTTTT.